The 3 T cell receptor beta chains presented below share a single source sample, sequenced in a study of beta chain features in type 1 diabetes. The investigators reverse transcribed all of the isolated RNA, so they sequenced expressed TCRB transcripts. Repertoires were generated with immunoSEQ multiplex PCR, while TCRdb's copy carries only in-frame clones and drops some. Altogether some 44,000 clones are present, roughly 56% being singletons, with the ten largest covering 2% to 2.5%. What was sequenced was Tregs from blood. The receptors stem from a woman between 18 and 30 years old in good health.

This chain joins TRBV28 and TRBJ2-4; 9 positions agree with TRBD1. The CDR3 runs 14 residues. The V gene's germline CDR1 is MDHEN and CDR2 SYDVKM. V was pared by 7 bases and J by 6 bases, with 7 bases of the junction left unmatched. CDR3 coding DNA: TGTGCCAGCACCGAACAGGGGGCAGGAAACATTCAGTACTTC. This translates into CASTEQGAGNIQYF.

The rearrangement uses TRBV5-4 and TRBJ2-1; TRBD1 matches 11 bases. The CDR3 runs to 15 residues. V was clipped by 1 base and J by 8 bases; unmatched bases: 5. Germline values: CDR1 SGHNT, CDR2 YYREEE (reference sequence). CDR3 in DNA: TGTGCCAGCAGCTTGTTAGGACAGGGGGCCCATGAGCAGTTCTTC. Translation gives CASSLLGQGAHEQFF.

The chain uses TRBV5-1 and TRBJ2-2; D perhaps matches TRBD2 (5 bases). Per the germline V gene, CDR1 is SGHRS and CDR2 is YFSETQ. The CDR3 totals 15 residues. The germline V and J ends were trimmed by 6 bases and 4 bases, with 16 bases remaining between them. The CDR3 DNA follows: TGCGCCAGCACCGACTACACGCGGGTCACCGGGGAGCTGTTTTTT. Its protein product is CASTDYTRVTGELFF.